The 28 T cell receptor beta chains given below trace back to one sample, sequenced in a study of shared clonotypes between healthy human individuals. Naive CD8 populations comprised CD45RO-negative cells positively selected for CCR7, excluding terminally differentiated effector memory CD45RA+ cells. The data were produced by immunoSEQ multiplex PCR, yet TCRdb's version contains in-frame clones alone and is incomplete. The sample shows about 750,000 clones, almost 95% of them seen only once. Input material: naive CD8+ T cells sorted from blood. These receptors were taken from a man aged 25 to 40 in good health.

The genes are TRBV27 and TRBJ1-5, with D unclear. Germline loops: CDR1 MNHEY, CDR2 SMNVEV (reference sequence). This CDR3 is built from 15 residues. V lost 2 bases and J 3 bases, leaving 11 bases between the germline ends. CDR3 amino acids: CASSLGGRYNQPQHF. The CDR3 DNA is TGTGCCAGCAGTTTAGGCGGCAGATACAATCAGCCCCAGCATTTT.

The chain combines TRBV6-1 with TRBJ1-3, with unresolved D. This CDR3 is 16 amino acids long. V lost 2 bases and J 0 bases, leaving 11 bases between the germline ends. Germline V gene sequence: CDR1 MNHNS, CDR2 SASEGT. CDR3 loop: CASSEMYSFSGNTIYF. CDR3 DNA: TGTGCCAGCAGTGAAATGTACAGTTTCTCTGGAAACACCATATATTTT.

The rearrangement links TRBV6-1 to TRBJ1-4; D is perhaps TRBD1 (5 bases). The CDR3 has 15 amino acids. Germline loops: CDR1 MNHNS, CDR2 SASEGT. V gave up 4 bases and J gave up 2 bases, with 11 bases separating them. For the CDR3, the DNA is TGTGCCAGCAGTGCCTGGGACTCCACTAATGAAAAACTGTTTTTT. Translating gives CASSAWDSTNEKLFF.

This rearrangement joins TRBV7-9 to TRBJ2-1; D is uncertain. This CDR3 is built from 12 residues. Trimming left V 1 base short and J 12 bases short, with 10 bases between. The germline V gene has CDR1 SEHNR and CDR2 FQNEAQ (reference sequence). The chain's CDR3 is CASSLGPVWQFF. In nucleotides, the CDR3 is TGTGCCAGCAGCTTAGGTCCAGTTTGGCAGTTCTTC.

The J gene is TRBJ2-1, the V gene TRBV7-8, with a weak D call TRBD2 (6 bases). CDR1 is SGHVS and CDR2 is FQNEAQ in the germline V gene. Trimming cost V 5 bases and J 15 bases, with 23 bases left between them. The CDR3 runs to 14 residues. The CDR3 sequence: CASSESLIGGVWFF. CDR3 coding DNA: TGTGCCAGCAGCGAAAGCCTAATCGGGGGAGTCTGGTTCTTC.

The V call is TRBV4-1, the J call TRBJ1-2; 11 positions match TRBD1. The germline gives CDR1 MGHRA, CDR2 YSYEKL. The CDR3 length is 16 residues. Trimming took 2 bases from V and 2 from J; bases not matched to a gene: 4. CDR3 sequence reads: CASSQTGQGANYGYTF. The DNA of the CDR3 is TGCGCCAGCAGCCAAACTGGACAGGGGGCAAACTATGGCTACACCTTC.

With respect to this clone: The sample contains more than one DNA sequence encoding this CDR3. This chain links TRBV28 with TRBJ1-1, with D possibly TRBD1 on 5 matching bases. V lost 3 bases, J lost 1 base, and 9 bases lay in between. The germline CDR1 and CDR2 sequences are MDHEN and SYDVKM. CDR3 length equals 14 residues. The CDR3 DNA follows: TGTGCCAGCAGTTTCCGGGGCGGGAACACTGAAGCTTTCTTT. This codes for CASSFRGGNTEAFF. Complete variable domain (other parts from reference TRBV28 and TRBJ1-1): DVKVTQSSRYLVKRTGEKVFLECVQDMDHENMFWYRQDPGLGLRLIYFSYDVKMKEKGDIPEGYSVSREKKERFSLILESASTNQTSMYLCASSFRGGNTEAFFGQGTRLTVV.

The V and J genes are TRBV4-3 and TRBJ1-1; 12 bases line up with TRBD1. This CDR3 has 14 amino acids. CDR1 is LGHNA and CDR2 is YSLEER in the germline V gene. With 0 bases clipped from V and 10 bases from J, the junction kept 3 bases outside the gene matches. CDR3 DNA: TGCGCCAGCAGCCAAGACAGGGGACAGGGGGCAGCTTTCTTT. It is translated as CASSQDRGQGAAFF.

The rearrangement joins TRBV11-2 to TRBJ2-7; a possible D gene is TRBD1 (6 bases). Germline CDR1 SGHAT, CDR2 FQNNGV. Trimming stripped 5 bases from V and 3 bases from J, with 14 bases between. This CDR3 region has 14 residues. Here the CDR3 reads CASSPTGAYYEQYF. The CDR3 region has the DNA TGTGCCAGCAGCCCGACAGGCGCCTACTACGAGCAGTACTTC.

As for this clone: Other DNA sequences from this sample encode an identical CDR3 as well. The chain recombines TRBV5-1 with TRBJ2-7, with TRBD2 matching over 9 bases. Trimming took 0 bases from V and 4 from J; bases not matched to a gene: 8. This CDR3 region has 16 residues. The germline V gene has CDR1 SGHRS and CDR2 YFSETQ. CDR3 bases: TGCGCCAGCAGCTTGGGTTTAGCGGGAGAGGGGTACGAGCAGTACTTC. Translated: CASSLGLAGEGYEQYF. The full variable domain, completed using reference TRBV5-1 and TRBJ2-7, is KAGVTQTPRYLIKTRGQQVTLSCSPISGHRSVSWYQQTPGQGLQFLFEYFSETQRNKGNFPGRFSGRQFSNSRSEMNVSTLELGDSALYLCASSLGLAGEGYEQYFGPGTRLTVT.

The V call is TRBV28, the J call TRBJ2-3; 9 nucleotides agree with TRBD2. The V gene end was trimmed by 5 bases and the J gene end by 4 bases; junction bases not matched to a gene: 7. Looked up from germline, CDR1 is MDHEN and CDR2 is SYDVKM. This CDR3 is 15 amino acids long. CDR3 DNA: TGTGCCAGCAGTCGGACTAGCGTTAGATCAGATACGCAGTATTTT. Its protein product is CASSRTSVRSDTQYF.

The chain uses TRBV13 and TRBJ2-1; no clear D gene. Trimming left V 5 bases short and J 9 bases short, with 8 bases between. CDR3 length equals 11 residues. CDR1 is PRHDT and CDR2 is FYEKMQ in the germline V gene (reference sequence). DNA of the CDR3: TGTGCCAGCAGCGTGGGCCGTGAGCAGTTCTTC. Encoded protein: CASSVGREQFF.

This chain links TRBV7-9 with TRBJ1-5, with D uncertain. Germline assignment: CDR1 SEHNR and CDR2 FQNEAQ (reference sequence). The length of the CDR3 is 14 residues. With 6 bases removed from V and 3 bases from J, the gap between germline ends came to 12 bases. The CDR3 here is CASSPPGDNQPQHF. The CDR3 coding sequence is TGTGCCAGCAGTCCTCCTGGGGACAATCAGCCCCAGCATTTT.

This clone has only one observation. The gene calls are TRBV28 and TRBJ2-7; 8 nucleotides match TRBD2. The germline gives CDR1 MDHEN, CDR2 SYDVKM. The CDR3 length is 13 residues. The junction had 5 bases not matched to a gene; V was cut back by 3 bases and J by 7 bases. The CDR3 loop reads CASSLGLVNEQYF. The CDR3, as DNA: TGTGCCAGCAGTTTGGGACTAGTAAATGAGCAGTACTTC.

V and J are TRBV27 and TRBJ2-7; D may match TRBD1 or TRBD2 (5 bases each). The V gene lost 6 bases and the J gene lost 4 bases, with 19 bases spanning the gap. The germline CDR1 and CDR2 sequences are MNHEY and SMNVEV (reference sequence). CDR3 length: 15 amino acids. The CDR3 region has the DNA TGTGCCAGCAGCCCTTCCGGGGCCCCGCTATACGAGCAGTACTTC. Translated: CASSPSGAPLYEQYF.

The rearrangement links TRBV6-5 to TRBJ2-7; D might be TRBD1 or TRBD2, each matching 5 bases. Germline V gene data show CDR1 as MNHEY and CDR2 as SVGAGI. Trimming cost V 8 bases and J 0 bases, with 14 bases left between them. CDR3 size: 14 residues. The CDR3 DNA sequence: TGTGCCAGCGGGGTGGGACGGATCTCCTACGAGCAGTACTTC. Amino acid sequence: CASGVGRISYEQYF.

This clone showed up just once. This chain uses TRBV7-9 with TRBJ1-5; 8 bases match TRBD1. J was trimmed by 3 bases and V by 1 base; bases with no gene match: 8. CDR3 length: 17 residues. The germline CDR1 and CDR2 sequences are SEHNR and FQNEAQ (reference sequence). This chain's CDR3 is CASSLVGRGQDNQPQHF. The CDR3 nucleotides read TGTGCCAGCAGCTTAGTGGGCAGGGGGCAGGACAATCAGCCCCAGCATTTT.

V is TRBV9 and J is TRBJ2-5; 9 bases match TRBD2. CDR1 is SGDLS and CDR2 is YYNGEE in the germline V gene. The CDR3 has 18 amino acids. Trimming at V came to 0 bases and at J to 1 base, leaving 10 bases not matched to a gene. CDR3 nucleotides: TGTGCCAGCAGCGTAGGCCTAGCGGGGACCCTACTCCAAGAGACCCAGTACTTC. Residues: CASSVGLAGTLLQETQYF.

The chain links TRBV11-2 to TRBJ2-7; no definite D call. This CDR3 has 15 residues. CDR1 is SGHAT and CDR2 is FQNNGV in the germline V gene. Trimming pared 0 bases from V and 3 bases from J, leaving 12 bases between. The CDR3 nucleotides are TGTGCCAGCAGCTTAGATGCACAGTTTGTCTACGAGCAGTACTTC. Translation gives CASSLDAQFVYEQYF.

CDR3 in amino acids: CASSAGLGSEQYF. In DNA form, the CDR3 reads TGTGCCTCTTCGGCGGGCCTTGGTAGCGAGCAGTACTTC. The chain combines TRBV27 with TRBJ2-7; a possible D gene is TRBD2 (5 bases). The CDR3 is 13 amino acids. With 11 bases removed from V and 6 bases from J, the gap between germline ends came to 20 bases. CDR1 is MNHEY and CDR2 is SMNVEV in the germline V gene (reference sequence).

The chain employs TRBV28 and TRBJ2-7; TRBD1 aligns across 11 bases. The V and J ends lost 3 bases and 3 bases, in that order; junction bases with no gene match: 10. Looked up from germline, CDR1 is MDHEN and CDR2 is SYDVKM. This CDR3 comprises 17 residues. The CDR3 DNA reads TGTGCCAGCAGTTTCCTAGGACAGGGGGCCGGATACTACGAGCAGTACTTC. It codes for CASSFLGQGAGYYEQYF. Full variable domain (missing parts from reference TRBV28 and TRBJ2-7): DVKVTQSSRYLVKRTGEKVFLECVQDMDHENMFWYRQDPGLGLRLIYFSYDVKMKEKGDIPEGYSVSREKKERFSLILESASTNQTSMYLCASSFLGQGAGYYEQYFGPGTRLTVT.

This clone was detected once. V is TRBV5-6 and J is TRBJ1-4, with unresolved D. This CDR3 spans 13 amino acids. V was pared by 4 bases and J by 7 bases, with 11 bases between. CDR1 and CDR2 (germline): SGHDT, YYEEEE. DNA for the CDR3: TGTGCCAGCAGCCCCCCGCAGGCTGAAAAACTGTTTTTT. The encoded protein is CASSPPQAEKLFF.

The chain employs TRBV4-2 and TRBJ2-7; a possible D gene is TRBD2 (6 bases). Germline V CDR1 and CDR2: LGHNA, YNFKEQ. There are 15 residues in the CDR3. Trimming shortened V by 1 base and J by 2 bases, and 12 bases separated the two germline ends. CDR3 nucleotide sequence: TGTGCCAGCAGCCAAGCGGGAGAAGCCCCCTACGAGCAGTACTTC. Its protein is CASSQAGEAPYEQYF.

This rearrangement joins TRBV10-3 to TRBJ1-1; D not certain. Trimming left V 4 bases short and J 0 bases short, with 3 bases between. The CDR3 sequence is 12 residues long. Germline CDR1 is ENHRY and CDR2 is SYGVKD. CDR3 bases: TGTGCCATCAGTGGGGTGAACACTGAAGCTTTCTTT. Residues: CAISGVNTEAFF.

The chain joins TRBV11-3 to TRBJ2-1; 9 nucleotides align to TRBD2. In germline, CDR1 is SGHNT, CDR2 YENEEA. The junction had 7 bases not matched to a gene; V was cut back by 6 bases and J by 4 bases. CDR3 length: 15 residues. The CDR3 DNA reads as TGTGCCAGCAGTTCCAGACTAGCGGAATACAATGAGCAGTTCTTC. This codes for CASSSRLAEYNEQFF.

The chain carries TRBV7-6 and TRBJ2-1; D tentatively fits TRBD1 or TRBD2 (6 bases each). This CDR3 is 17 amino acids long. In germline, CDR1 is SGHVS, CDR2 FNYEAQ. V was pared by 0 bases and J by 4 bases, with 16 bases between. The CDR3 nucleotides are TGTGCCAGCAGCTTAGCCTGGGGGGCCCACCAGTACAATGAGCAGTTCTTC. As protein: CASSLAWGAHQYNEQFF.

CDR3 sequence (DNA): TGTGCCAGCACCAAAGGTTCGATGCAGCAGTACTTC. Translating gives CASTKGSMQQYF. The chain couples TRBV27 to TRBJ2-7; D remains ambiguous. Looked up from germline, CDR1 is MNHEY and CDR2 is SMNVEV (reference sequence). The CDR3 contains 12 residues. V dropped 7 bases and J dropped 8 bases, with 15 bases sitting between them.

For the CDR3, the DNA is TGTGCCAGCAGAGAGACATCCGTTGGGGGCCAGCCCCAGCATTTT. Protein product: CASRETSVGGQPQHF. V is TRBV2 and J is TRBJ1-5; D may be TRBD1 (6 bases). Trimming removed 6 bases at V and 7 bases at J, with 19 bases between. This CDR3 comprises 15 residues. Per the germline V gene, CDR1 is SNHLY and CDR2 is FYNNEI.